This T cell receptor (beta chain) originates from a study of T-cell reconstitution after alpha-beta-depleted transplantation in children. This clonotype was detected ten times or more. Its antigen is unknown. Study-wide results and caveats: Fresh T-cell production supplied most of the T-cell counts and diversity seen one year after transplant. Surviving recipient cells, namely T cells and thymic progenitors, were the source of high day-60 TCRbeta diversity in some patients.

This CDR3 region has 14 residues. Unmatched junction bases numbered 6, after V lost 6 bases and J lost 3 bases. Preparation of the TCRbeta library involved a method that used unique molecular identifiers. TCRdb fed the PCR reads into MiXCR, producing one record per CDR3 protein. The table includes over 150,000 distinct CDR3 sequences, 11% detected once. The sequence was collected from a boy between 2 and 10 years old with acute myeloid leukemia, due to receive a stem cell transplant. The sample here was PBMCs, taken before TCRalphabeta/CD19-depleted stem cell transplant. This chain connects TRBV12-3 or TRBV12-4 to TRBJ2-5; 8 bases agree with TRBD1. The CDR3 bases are TGTGCCAGCAGACCGAAGACAGGGGAAGAGACCCAGTACTTC. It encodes CASRPKTGEETQYF.